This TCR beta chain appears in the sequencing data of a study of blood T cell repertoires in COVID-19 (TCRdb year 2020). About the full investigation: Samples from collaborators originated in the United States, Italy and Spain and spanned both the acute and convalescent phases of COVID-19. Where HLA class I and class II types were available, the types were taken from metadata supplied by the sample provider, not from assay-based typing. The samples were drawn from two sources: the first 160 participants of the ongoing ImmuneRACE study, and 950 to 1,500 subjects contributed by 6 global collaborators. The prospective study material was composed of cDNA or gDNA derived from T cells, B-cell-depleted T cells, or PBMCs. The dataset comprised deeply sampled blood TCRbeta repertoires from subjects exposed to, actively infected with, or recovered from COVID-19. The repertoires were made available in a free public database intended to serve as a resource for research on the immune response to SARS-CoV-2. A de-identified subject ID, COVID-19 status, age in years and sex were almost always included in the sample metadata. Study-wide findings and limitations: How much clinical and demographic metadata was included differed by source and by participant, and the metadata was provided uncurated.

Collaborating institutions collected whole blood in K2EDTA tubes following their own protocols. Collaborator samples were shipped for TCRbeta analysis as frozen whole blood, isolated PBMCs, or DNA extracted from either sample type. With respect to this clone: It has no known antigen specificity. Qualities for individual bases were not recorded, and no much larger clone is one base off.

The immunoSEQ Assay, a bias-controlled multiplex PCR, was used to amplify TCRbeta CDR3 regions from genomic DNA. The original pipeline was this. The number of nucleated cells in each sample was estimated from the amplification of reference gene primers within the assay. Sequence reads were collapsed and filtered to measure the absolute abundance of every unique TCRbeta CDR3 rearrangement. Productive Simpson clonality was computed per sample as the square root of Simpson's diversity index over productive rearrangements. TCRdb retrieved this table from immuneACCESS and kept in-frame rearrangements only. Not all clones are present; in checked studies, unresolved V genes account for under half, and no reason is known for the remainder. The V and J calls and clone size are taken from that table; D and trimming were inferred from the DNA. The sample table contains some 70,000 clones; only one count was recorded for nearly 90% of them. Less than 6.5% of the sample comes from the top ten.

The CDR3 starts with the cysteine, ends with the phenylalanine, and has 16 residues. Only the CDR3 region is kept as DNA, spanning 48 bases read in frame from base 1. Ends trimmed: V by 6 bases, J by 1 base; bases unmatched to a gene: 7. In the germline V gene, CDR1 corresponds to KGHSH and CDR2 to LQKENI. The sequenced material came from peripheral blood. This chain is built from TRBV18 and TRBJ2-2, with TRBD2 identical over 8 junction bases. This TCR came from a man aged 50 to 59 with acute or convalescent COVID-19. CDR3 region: CASSRELAENTGELFF. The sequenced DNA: TGTGCCAGCTCCCGGGAACTAGCGGAGAACACCGGGGAGCTGTTTTTT. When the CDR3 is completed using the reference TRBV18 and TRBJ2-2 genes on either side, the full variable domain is NAGVMQNPRHLVRRRGQEARLRCSPMKGHSHVYWYRQLPEEGLKFMVYLQKENIIDESGMPKERFSAEFPKEGPSILRIQQVVRGDSAAYFCASSRELAENTGELFFGEGSRLTVL.